This T cell receptor (beta chain) was sequenced during a study of response to subunit inactivated influenza vaccine. Study observations and caveats: Every seasonal influenza vaccination brings in few new T cells, the authors suggested.

This CDR3 contains 16 residues. Germline V gene data show CDR1 as SGHRS and CDR2 as YFSETQ. Unmatched junction bases numbered 8, after V lost 5 bases and J lost 4 bases. Each CDR3 protein gets one entry after TCRdb re-called the RT-PCR reads with MiXCR. Here the sample spans around 760,000 distinct CDR3 sequences, about 15% being singletons. The table lists this clonotype with a few counts. No antigen is known for it. Source: PBMCs from blood, taken less than 15 days before vaccination. The source is a man over 45 who received an inactivated influenza vaccine. The rearrangement uses TRBV5-1 and TRBJ2-1, with TRBD2 matching 11 bases. CDR3 DNA: TGCGCCAGCAGACCCTCCGGGACTAGCGGATACAATGAGCAGTTCTTC. Protein: CASRPSGTSGYNEQFF.